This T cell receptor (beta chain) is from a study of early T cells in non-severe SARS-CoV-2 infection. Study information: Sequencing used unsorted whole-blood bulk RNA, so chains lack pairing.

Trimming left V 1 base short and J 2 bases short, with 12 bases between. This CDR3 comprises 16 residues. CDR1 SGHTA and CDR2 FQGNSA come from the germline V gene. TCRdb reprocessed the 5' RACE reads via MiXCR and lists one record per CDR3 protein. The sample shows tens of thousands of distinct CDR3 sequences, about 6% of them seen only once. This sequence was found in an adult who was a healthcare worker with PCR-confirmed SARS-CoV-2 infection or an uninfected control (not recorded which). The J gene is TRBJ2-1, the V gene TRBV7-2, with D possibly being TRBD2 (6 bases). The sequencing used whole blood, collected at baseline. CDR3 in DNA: TGTGCCAGCAGCTTAGTGGCGGGAATTACCTACAATGAGCAGTTCTTC. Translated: CASSLVAGITYNEQFF.